This T cell receptor beta chain was identified during a study of cytomegalovirus exposure and HLA in healthy donors. Of note for this clone: As yet, its antigen is unknown.

It was with 60 Vbeta and 13 Jbeta primers that the PCR ran. Sequenced by immunoSEQ multiplex PCR; TCRdb stores in-frame clones only, minus some. This table holds some 190,000 clones, about 83% found once. Trimming pared 2 bases from V and 2 bases from J, leaving 13 bases between. The CDR3 is 15 residues long. The germline gives CDR1 MNHEY, CDR2 SMNVEV (reference sequence). Study-wide points: CMV serostatus was the only recorded immune exposure for donors. In an earlier analysis, about 87% or about 30%: the productive usage of most TCR beta V segments.

The origin of this receptor is a female donor in good health and CMV-seronegative. V gene TRBV27 combines with J gene TRBJ2-7, with D maybe TRBD1 (6 bases). The specimen sequenced was PBMCs. Written as DNA, the CDR3 is TGTGCCAGCAGTTTAGAACAGGGCCGAACCTACGAGCAGTACTTC. It specifies CASSLEQGRTYEQYF.